Following are 24 T cell receptor beta chains from one sample sequenced in a study of CD8 T cells in ankylosing spondylitis. One entry per CDR3 protein, called by TCRdb with MiXCR from the 5' RACE reads. This sample yields 150,000 to 200,000 distinct CDR3 sequences, of which approximately 10% are seen a single time; around 16% belongs to the top ten. Material for sequencing was blood, either unsorted or a sorted T cell fraction (not recorded which). The origin of the receptors is a female donor with ankylosing spondylitis or in good health (not recorded which).

This clonotype occurred many times. The chain links TRBV20-1 to TRBJ2-1, with D possibly being TRBD2 (5 bases). Trimming left V 0 bases short and J 3 bases short, with 6 bases between. The germline V gene has CDR1 DFQATT and CDR2 SNEGSKA (reference sequence). CDR3 size: 13 residues. This CDR3 is CSAREGGYNEQFF. The CDR3 DNA sequence: TGCAGTGCTAGAGAAGGAGGCTACAATGAGCAGTTCTTC.

The gene calls are TRBV20-1 and TRBJ2-1, with D possibly TRBD2 on 6 matching bases. Per germline, CDR1 DFQATT and CDR2 SNEGSKA (reference sequence). CDR3 length: 14 amino acids. V gave up 4 bases and J gave up 0 bases, with 10 bases separating them. CDR3 residues: CSAKGTASYNEQFF. As DNA, the CDR3 is TGCAGTGCTAAAGGGACTGCCTCCTACAATGAGCAGTTCTTC.

This clonotype has a handful of counts. The chain has TRBV6-5 and TRBJ2-2; D not resolved. The CDR3 contains 16 residues. The germline V gene encodes CDR1 MNHEY and CDR2 SVGAGI. The V end lost 2 bases, the J end lost 1 base, and 11 bases lay between the germline ends. As DNA, the CDR3 is TGTGCCAGCAGTTACGCCCCGTTACTGAACACCGGGGAGCTGTTTTTT. Protein: CASSYAPLLNTGELFF.

This clonotype turned up a few times. The V call is TRBV19, the J call TRBJ1-1; no definite D call. The germline gives CDR1 LNHDA, CDR2 SQIVND (reference sequence). The V and J ends lost 1 base and 5 bases respectively, with 11 bases between them. The CDR3 extends over 14 amino acids. The CDR3 sequence is CASSIGAGGTEAFF. DNA for the CDR3: TGTGCCAGTAGTATAGGTGCCGGTGGGACTGAAGCTTTCTTT.

The V and J genes are TRBV12-2 and TRBJ2-5; TRBD2 is taken as the D call from the table, unchecked against the DNA. TRBV12-2 is a recognized pseudogene. This CDR3 has 15 amino acids. This CDR3 reads CASFIPSRKEETQYF. The CDR3 DNA follows: TGTGCAAGTTTCATCCCGTCCCGCAAGGAGGAGACCCAGTACTTC.

This clonotype showed up many times. This chain connects TRBV4-3 to TRBJ2-3; 15 positions match TRBD2. The trim removed 4 bases at V and 5 bases at J, leaving 1 base unmatched. The CDR3 has 15 residues. Looked up from germline, CDR1 is LGHNA and CDR2 is YSLEER. This CDR3 is CASSPGLAGGDTQYF. The CDR3 DNA sequence: TGCGCCAGCAGCCCGGGACTAGCGGGGGGAGATACGCAGTATTTT.

This clonotype was seen a handful of times. The J gene is TRBJ2-7, the V gene TRBV28, with 9 bases lining up with TRBD1. Trimming removed 6 bases from V and 0 bases from J; junction bases left unmatched: 12. CDR3 length equals 17 residues. Germline loops: CDR1 MDHEN, CDR2 SYDVKM. Written as DNA, the CDR3 is TGTGCCAGCAGACCGGGACAGGGTGAAGTTTACTCCTACGAGCAGTACTTC. This sequence encodes CASRPGQGEVYSYEQYF.

This clonotype has at least ten counts. This rearrangement joins TRBV4-2 to TRBJ1-2; D not resolved. Trimming stripped 0 bases from V and 7 bases from J, with 12 bases between. The CDR3 has 14 amino acids. Germline CDR1 is LGHNA and CDR2 is YNFKEQ. The CDR3, as DNA: TGTGCCAGCAGCCAAGAACTAAGAACGGGTGGCTACACCTTC. Residues: CASSQELRTGGYTF.

Ten or more counts support this clonotype. The chain combines TRBV4-3 with TRBJ1-5, with D possibly being TRBD1 (6 bases). V lost 3 bases, J lost 6 bases, and 12 bases lay in between. CDR3 length equals 14 residues. CDR1 LGHNA and CDR2 YSLEER come from the germline V gene. The CDR3: CASSHTGKGQPQHF. The CDR3 region has the DNA TGCGCCAGCAGCCACACAGGGAAGGGTCAGCCCCAGCATTTT.

V and J are TRBV5-4 and TRBJ2-3; D might be TRBD1 (6 bases). Germline CDR1 SGHNT, CDR2 YYREEE (reference sequence). This CDR3 is 13 amino acids long. Trimming left V 3 bases short and J 5 bases short, with 10 bases between. CDR3 bases: TGTGCCAGCAGCTCCGTGGACAGAGATACGCAGTATTTT. Translating gives CASSSVDRDTQYF.

This chain connects TRBV30 to TRBJ2-1; D unresolved. Germline values: CDR1 GTSNPN, CDR2 SVGIG (reference sequence). The CDR3 sequence is 19 residues long. Deletions cut 0 bases from V and 4 bases from J, with 25 bases between. The CDR3 protein is CAWSVNAGIGYPLYNEQFF. CDR3 in DNA: TGTGCCTGGAGTGTAAATGCAGGAATCGGATACCCCCTATACAATGAGCAGTTCTTC.

This chain uses TRBV5-4 with TRBJ2-1; TRBD2 agrees at 11 bases. CDR3 size: 16 residues. Trimming cost V 4 bases and J 8 bases; bases outside gene matches: 11. The V gene's germline CDR1 is SGHNT and CDR2 YYREEE (reference sequence). This CDR3 reads CASSALPSGRRDEQFF. The CDR3 nucleotides read TGTGCCAGCAGCGCCCTTCCTAGCGGGAGGAGGGATGAGCAGTTCTTC.

This clonotype has more than one count but fewer than ten. The gene calls are TRBV6-2 or TRBV6-3 and TRBJ2-7; 13 nucleotides line up with TRBD2. This CDR3 region has 18 residues. V lost 6 bases to trimming and J lost 3 bases; unmatched junction nucleotides: 14. The germline gives CDR1 MNHEY, CDR2 SVGEGT. CDR3 in amino acids: CASSRGLAGDLGRYEQYF. CDR3 sequence (DNA): TGTGCCAGCAGCCGCGGACTAGCGGGAGACCTCGGTCGCTACGAGCAGTACTTC.

This chain connects TRBV9 to TRBJ1-2; the match to TRBD1 covers 7 bases. V lost 4 bases and J lost 3; bases outside the gene matches: 6. The germline V gene encodes CDR1 SGDLS and CDR2 YYNGEE. The CDR3 is 14 residues long. CDR3 sequence reads: CASSPRTGDYGYTF. For the CDR3, the DNA is TGTGCCAGCAGCCCCCGGACAGGAGACTATGGCTACACCTTC.

This clonotype was observed a handful of times. V is TRBV10-3 and J is TRBJ2-7; D could derive from TRBD1 or TRBD2 (5 bases each). This CDR3 contains 17 residues. The V and J ends lost 4 bases and 0 bases respectively, with 19 bases between them. CDR1 ENHRY and CDR2 SYGVKD come from the germline V gene. DNA of the CDR3: TGTGCCATCAGTGGGTCAGAGGGGCCTCTCCCCTCCTACGAGCAGTACTTC. Protein product: CAISGSEGPLPSYEQYF.

Ten or more counts support this clonotype. This chain connects TRBV12-3 or TRBV12-4 to TRBJ1-1; D is unresolved. The length of the CDR3 is 10 residues. The ends were cut back, 7 bases at V and 6 bases at J, with 6 bases in the middle. CDR3 nucleotide sequence: TGTGCCAGCACCGGCGCTGAAGCTTTCTTT. Its protein product is CASTGAEAFF.

This clonotype has just a few counts. The chain recombines TRBV7-9 with TRBJ2-1, with a weak D call TRBD2 (6 bases). The ends were cut back, 5 bases at V and 4 bases at J, with 12 bases in the middle. CDR1 SEHNR and CDR2 FQNEAQ come from the germline V gene (reference sequence). This CDR3 is 14 amino acids long. The chain's CDR3 is CASSLWDSYNEQFF. CDR3 DNA: TGTGCCAGCAGCCTTTGGGACTCTTACAATGAGCAGTTCTTC. Full variable domain (missing parts from reference TRBV7-9 and TRBJ2-1): DTGVSQNPRHKITKRGQNVTFRCDPISEHNRLYWYRQTLGQGPEFLTYFQNEAQLEKSRLLSDRFSAERPKGSFSTLEIQRTEQGDSAMYLCASSLWDSYNEQFFGPGTRLTVL.

The chain recombines TRBV2 with TRBJ2-3; no definite D call. The V and J ends lost 0 bases and 6 bases respectively, with 16 bases between them. Germline V gives CDR1 SNHLY, CDR2 FYNNEI. The CDR3 contains 16 residues. The CDR3 region has the DNA TGTGCCAGCAGTGAAGCGGGGTTCCTGGCGAGGGATACGCAGTATTTT. Translation: CASSEAGFLARDTQYF.

This clonotype showed up many times. This chain connects TRBV7-9 to TRBJ2-2; D is possibly TRBD1 or TRBD2 (5 bases each). Germline V gives CDR1 SEHNR, CDR2 FQNEAQ (reference sequence). V lost 4 bases and J lost 2, with 11 bases in between. The CDR3 runs 15 residues. The CDR3 loop reads CASSWWDVNTGELFF. The CDR3 DNA reads TGTGCCAGCAGCTGGTGGGACGTAAACACCGGGGAGCTGTTTTTT.

This clonotype has just a few counts. No conserved phenylalanine or tryptophan ends this CDR3, so it is likely a read error. The DNA is left out, because the CDR3 cannot be placed on it with certainty; the CDR3 is given as TCRdb lists it. V usage is TRBV10-3 and J usage is TRBJ2-3. Germline V gene sequence: CDR1 ENHRY, CDR2 SYGVKD. The CDR3 spans 10 residues, counting both ends. The CDR3 loop reads CAISEGTSHV.

This clonotype showed up just a few times. The chain couples TRBV5-8 to TRBJ2-1; D possibly matches TRBD1 or TRBD2 (5 bases each). The CDR3 is 17 amino acids. From germline, CDR1 is SGHTS and CDR2 YDEGEE. V was trimmed by 3 bases and J by 0 bases, leaving 16 bases between them. The CDR3 coding sequence is TGTGCCAGCAGCTCCAGGGACCTGCTTAGCTCCTACAATGAGCAGTTCTTC. Protein sequence: CASSSRDLLSSYNEQFF.

V and J are TRBV4-1 and TRBJ2-7; 9 positions match TRBD1. V was pared by 1 base and J by 3 bases, with 10 bases of the junction left unmatched. In germline, CDR1 is MGHRA, CDR2 YSYEKL. There are 17 residues in the CDR3. CDR3 residues: CASSQGPTGTGYYEQYF. The CDR3 bases are TGCGCCAGCAGCCAAGGCCCCACCGGGACAGGGTACTACGAGCAGTACTTC.

This clonotype has a handful of counts. V gene TRBV29-1 combines with J gene TRBJ2-7; perhaps D is TRBD1 or TRBD2 (6 bases each). The CDR3 is made up of 13 amino acids. V lost 4 bases to trimming and J lost 3 bases, with 13 bases between them. The V gene's germline CDR1 is SQVTM and CDR2 ANQGSEA. CDR3 sequence: CSVVGGLGYEQYF. The CDR3 nucleotides read TGCAGCGTTGTCGGGGGCTTGGGCTACGAGCAGTACTTC.

This clonotype was counted only a few times. The chain joins TRBV6-5 to TRBJ1-2; D uncertain. Germline V lookup: CDR1 MNHEY, CDR2 SVGAGI. Trimming removed 6 bases from V and 3 bases from J, with 11 bases in between. The CDR3 loop spans 13 amino acids. The CDR3: CASSYPGDYGYTF. CDR3 sequence (DNA): TGTGCCAGCAGCTACCCAGGTGACTATGGCTACACCTTC.